Following are 3 T cell receptor beta chains from one sample sequenced in a study of radiation and T cells in renal cell carcinoma. The assay was immunoSEQ multiplex PCR, and TCRdb's table has in-frame clones only and misses some. The sample includes under 200,000 clones, about 88% seen only once; the top ten take approximately 10%. As to time point: blood 4 weeks post-SBRT, at nephrectomy. Treatment given: 15 Gy SBRT to primary tumor, nephrectomy 4 weeks later. Sequences were derived from blood, sampled from a patient whose treatment included radiotherapy and nephrectomy. The receptor set was obtained from a woman aged 45-60 years with renal cell carcinoma.

The chain has TRBV9 and TRBJ2-1, with 7 bases aligning to TRBD1. Germline CDR1 is SGDLS and CDR2 is YYNGEE. This CDR3 spans 14 amino acids. J was trimmed by 0 bases and V by 8 bases; bases with no gene match: 5. Written as DNA, the CDR3 is TGTGCCAGTAACAGGGGTAGCTCCTACAATGAGCAGTTCTTC. This encodes CASNRGSSYNEQFF.

The rearrangement links TRBV29-1 to TRBJ2-1; D uncertain. CDR3 size: 11 residues. Germline loops: CDR1 SQVTM, CDR2 ANQGSEA. The CDR3 loop is CGITRATEQFF. The CDR3 DNA sequence: TGCGGAATTACCCGGGCGACTGAGCAGTTCTTC.

The rearrangement joins TRBV5-1 to TRBJ2-1; the D call may be TRBD1 or TRBD2 (6 bases each). With 4 bases removed from V and 3 bases from J, the gap between germline ends came to 17 bases. The germline CDR1 and CDR2 sequences are SGHRS and YFSETQ. This CDR3 region has 16 residues. The CDR3 spells CASSGWNGGNYNEQFF. CDR3 bases: TGCGCCAGCAGCGGCTGGAACGGGGGCAACTACAATGAGCAGTTCTTC.